This TCR beta chain was profiled in a study of Ad26.COV2.S vaccination and SARS-CoV-2 variants. About the research overall: Ad26.COV2.S was injected intramuscularly once or twice, 56 days apart.

Between the trimmed V and J ends, which lost 3 bases and 14 bases, there was a span of 16 bases. The CDR3 length is 13 residues. The germline CDR1 and CDR2 sequences are KGHDR and SFDVKD. Sample treatment: about 20 received Ad26.COV2.S at low or high dose, single or two shots; about 5 received placebo; per-sample allocation not given. Specimens were obtained on day 63 following the first vaccine or placebo injection. The protocol was immunoSEQ multiplex PCR, while the TCRdb copy is restricted to in-frame clones and leaves out a portion. This sample has hundreds of thousands of clones, with roughly nine tenths found just once.

The sample was peripheral blood, taken in a trial of Ad26.COV2.S vaccine versus placebo. This chain links TRBV24-1 with TRBJ2-1; D ambiguous. The clonotype was recovered from a person aged 18 to 59 who received the Ad26.COV2.S COVID-19 vaccine or a placebo. The CDR3 bases are TGTGCCACCAGTGATCCAGTTTTGGTAAAGGAGTTCTTC. Translation: CATSDPVLVKEFF.